This paragraph covers one T cell receptor (beta chain) sequence. Clones were sequenced by immunoSEQ multiplex PCR, and TCRdb holds only the in-frame ones, with some missing. This sample has fewer than 1 million clones, with about 96% found just once. This specimen comes from a study of shared clonotypes between healthy human individuals. Naive-designated CD8 cells lacked CD45RO, were positively enriched for CCR7, and omitted terminally differentiated effector memory CD45RA+ cells. The sequencing input was naive CD8+ T cells sorted from blood. This clonotype originated in a man younger than 40 in good health.

CDR3 sequence: CASSEQGWSNQPQHF. CDR3 bases: TGTGCCAGCAGTGAACAGGGTTGGAGCAATCAGCCCCAGCATTTT. This chain links TRBV6-1 with TRBJ1-5; the D gene is possibly TRBD1 (5 bases). The germline V gene has CDR1 MNHNS and CDR2 SASEGT. The CDR3 covers 15 residues. V shed 2 bases and J shed 1 base, with 9 bases lying between them.